The rows below give T cell receptor beta chains drawn from one sample of a study of regulatory T cells in long-lasting Graves disease. Using its own MiXCR run on the multiplex PCR reads, TCRdb lists one record per CDR3 protein. The top ten clones hold under 20% of a sample with fewer than 650,000 distinct CDR3 sequences, 16% of them seen once. This sample also belongs to another study, concerning T cells in Graves' hyperthyroidism and ophthalmopathy.

This specimen was peripheral blood mononuclear cells (PBMCs), taken at new diagnosis, from a patient treated with antithyroid drugs. The receptors were gathered from a woman aged 25 to 39 with Graves disease. Both conserved end residues are part of each CDR3. A D gene is named only where the DNA matches it firmly. Size values are once, few and many counts, or a class for expanded clones, and some rows have none.

TRBV5-1	.	TRBJ2-1	few	TGCGCCAGCAGCTTGGGGGGGGTTAGTTTGGATGAGCAGTTCTTC	CASSLGGVSLDEQFF
TRBV2	TRBD2	TRBJ2-2	many	TGTGCCAGCAGAGAACTAGCGGGAGTTGTCGGGGAGCTGTTTTTT	CASRELAGVVGELFF
TRBV28	TRBD2	TRBJ2-7	.	TGTGCCAGCAGCCCTGACGCGGGAGTCTACGAGCAGTACTTC	CASSPDAGVYEQYF
TRBV3-1	TRBD1	TRBJ2-7	many	TGTGCCAGCACCCCGGGACAGGGGGCGCAGGAGCAGTACTTC	CASTPGQGAQEQYF
TRBV7-9	.	TRBJ1-2	.	TGTGCCAGCAGCTTAGCGGGCACTGGCTACACCTTC	CASSLAGTGYTF
TRBV28	TRBD1	TRBJ1-4	many	TGTGCCATTGCCGGGACAGGGTATGAAAAACTGTTTTTT	CAIAGTGYEKLFF
TRBV2	TRBD2	TRBJ2-1	many	TGTGCCAGCAAGCAGGCACTAGCGGGACCCAATGAGCAGTTCTTC	CASKQALAGPNEQFF
TRBV29-1	.	TRBJ2-1	many	TGCAGCGTTGATTACAGAGGGCTTGAGCAGTTCTTC	CSVDYRGLEQFF
TRBV20-1	TRBD1	TRBJ1-2	many	TGCAGTGCTAGAGCCGGGACAGGGCCTTATGGCTACACCTTC	CSARAGTGPYGYTF
TRBV6-5	.	TRBJ2-1	many	TGTGCCAGCAGTTGGGGGGAATCCTACAATGAGCAGTTCTTC	CASSWGESYNEQFF
TRBV12-3/TRBV12-4	TRBD1	TRBJ1-2	few	TGTGCCAGCAGTACAGGGGGGCCCCTTAGCTATGGCTACACCTTC	CASSTGGPLSYGYTF
TRBV18	.	TRBJ2-2	few	TGTGCCAGCTCACCGAAAATGGCGGCAATCGGGGAGCTGTTTTTT	CASSPKMAAIGELFF
TRBV19	.	TRBJ1-4	.	TGTGCCAGTAAGGACAGCAAAAATGAAAAACTGTTTTTT	CASKDSKNEKLFF
TRBV3-1	.	TRBJ2-1	.	TGTGCCAGCAGCCAATCGGCCAATGAGCAGTTCTTC	CASSQSANEQFF
TRBV12-3/TRBV12-4	.	TRBJ2-5	.	TGTGCCAGCAGCCCCACGGGGGCCCCGAGGATGGTGGAAGAGACCCAGTACTTC	CASSPTGAPRMVEETQYF
TRBV6-1	.	TRBJ1-2	few	TGTGCCAGCAGTAATACTTACTATGGCTACACCTTC	CASSNTYYGYTF
TRBV25-1	.	TRBJ2-7	few	TGTGCCAGCAGTGAACCCCAACTTTACGAGCAGTACTTC	CASSEPQLYEQYF
TRBV10-3	.	TRBJ1-1	many	TGTGCCATCACTGGGTCTTTGAACACTGAAGCTTTCTTT	CAITGSLNTEAFF
TRBV20-1	TRBD1	TRBJ1-5	many	TGCAGTGCAGCAACAGGGGGAAACAATCAGCCCCAGCATTTT	CSAATGGNNQPQHF
TRBV4-1	.	TRBJ2-4	.	TGCGCCAGCAGCCAAGAGAGAGTTGACATTCAGTACTTC	CASSQERVDIQYF
TRBV6-1	.	TRBJ1-4	.	TGTGCCAGCAGTCCTTCAGGAGAGGGTAATGAAAAACTGTTTTTT	CASSPSGEGNEKLFF
TRBV30	TRBD1	TRBJ2-6	.	TGTGCCTGGGACGGGACAGGGTTGTCTGGGGCCAACGTCCTGACTTTC	CAWDGTGLSGANVLTF
TRBV20-1	.	TRBJ2-7	.	TGCAGTGCTAAACGTCTCGGTCTAGCGTTCGAGCAGTACTTC	CSAKRLGLAFEQYF
TRBV30	.	TRBJ2-5	.	TGTGCCTGGAGTGTAAGCTCCGGGATCCGGGAGACCCAGTACTTC	CAWSVSSGIRETQYF
TRBV9	.	TRBJ1-1	many	TGTGCCAGCAGCATAGCAGGAGGCGGTGGGACTGAAGCTTTCTTT	CASSIAGGGGTEAFF
TRBV28	.	TRBJ1-4	many	TGTGCCAGCAGTCCCACCGTGACAACTAATGAAAAACTGTTTTTT	CASSPTVTTNEKLFF
TRBV18	.	TRBJ2-2	.	TGTGCCAGCTCACCAGCCGTAAGCGGGGAGCTGTTTTTT	CASSPAVSGELFF
TRBV7-9	.	TRBJ2-1	.	TGTGCCAGCAGCTTCCAGGGGCGGGCCCCGAATGAGCAGTTCTTC	CASSFQGRAPNEQFF
TRBV20-1	TRBD2	TRBJ2-1	.	TGCAGTGCTAAGACTAGCGGGAGCTTGTTCTTC	CSAKTSGSLFF
TRBV28	.	TRBJ2-7	.	TGTGCCAGCGGACGGCAGGGCTACGAGCAGTACTTC	CASGRQGYEQYF
TRBV28	.	TRBJ2-1	.	TGTGCCAGCAGTCCCGCGGGGAATGGGTACAACAATGAGCAGTTCTTC	CASSPAGNGYNNEQFF
TRBV4-2	TRBD2	TRBJ2-2	few	TGTGCCAGCAGCCAAGTAGCGGGAGCTGCCGGGGAGCTGTTTTTT	CASSQVAGAAGELFF
TRBV20-1	.	TRBJ1-1	few	TGCAGTGCTAGAGATCTCTGGGGGCAGGTCACTGAAGCTTTCTTT	CSARDLWGQVTEAFF
TRBV5-1	.	TRBJ1-1	many	TGCGCCAGCAGCTCGAACACAGGGAACACTGAAGCTTTCTTT	CASSSNTGNTEAFF
TRBV5-1	TRBD2	TRBJ2-1	.	TGTGCCAGCAGCTTCTTGACTAGCGGGACCTCCTACAATGAGCAGTTCTTC	CASSFLTSGTSYNEQFF
TRBV5-5	TRBD1	TRBJ1-5	many	TGTGCCAGCAGCCCGACAGGGCCCCAGCCCCAGCATTTT	CASSPTGPQPQHF
TRBV19	TRBD1	TRBJ1-1	few	TGTGCCAGTTCGGGTTCCCGGGACAGGGTGATCATGAACACTGAAGCTTTCTTT	CASSGSRDRVIMNTEAFF
TRBV28	TRBD1	TRBJ2-7	many	TGTGCCAGCGGGACAGGGCCGGTCTACGAGCAGTACTTC	CASGTGPVYEQYF
TRBV6-1	.	TRBJ2-3	few	TGTGCCAGCACCCAAGAGATTATGAGAGATACGCAGTATTTT	CASTQEIMRDTQYF
TRBV7-2	.	TRBJ2-7	few	TGTGCCAGCAGCTTAGGGGAAGACAGAGCCTCAAACTACGAGCAGTACTTC	CASSLGEDRASNYEQYF
TRBV30	TRBD2	TRBJ2-5	few	TGTGCCTGGAGTGGGACTAGCGCATCGAGGACCCAGTACTTC	CAWSGTSASRTQYF
TRBV3-1	.	TRBJ1-5	few	TGTGCCAGCAGCCGAACTCCCAAGATACTGGGTAATAGCAATCAGCCCCAGCATTTT	CASSRTPKILGNSNQPQHF
TRBV6-5	.	TRBJ2-7	many	TGTGCCAGCAGTTACATGAACCAGCAGTACTTC	CASSYMNQQYF